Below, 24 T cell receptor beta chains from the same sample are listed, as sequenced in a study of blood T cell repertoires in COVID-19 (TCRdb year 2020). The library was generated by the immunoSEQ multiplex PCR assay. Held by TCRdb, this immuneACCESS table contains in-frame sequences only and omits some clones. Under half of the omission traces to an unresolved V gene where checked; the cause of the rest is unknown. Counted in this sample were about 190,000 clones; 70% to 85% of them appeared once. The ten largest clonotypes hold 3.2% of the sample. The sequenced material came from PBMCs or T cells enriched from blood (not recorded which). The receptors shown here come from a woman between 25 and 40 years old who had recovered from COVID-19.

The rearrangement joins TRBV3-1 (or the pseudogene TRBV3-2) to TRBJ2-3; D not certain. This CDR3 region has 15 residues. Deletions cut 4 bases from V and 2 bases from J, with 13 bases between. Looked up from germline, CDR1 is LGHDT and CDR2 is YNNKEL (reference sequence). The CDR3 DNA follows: TGTGCCAGCAGCCCATACCTCGTGGCCACAGATACGCAGTATTTT. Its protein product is CASSPYLVATDTQYF.

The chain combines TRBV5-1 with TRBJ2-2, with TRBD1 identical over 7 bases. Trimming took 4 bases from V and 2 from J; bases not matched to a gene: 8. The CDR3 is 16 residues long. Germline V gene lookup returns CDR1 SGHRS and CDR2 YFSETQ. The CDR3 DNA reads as TGCGCCAGCAGCCCCCGACAGGGTTCCAACACCGGGGAGCTGTTTTTT. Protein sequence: CASSPRQGSNTGELFF.

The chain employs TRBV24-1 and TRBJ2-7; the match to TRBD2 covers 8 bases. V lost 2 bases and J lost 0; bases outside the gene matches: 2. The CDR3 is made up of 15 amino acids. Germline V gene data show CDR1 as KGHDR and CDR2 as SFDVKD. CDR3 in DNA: TGTGCCACCAGTGATTCGGGAGGGACCTCCTACGAGCAGTACTTC. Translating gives CATSDSGGTSYEQYF.

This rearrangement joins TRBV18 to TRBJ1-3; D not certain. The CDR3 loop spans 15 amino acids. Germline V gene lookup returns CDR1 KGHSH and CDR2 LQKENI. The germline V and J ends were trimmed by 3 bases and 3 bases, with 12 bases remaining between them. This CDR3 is CASSPGSGVGNTIYF. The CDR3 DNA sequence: TGTGCCAGCTCACCGGGTTCGGGTGTTGGAAACACCATATATTTT.

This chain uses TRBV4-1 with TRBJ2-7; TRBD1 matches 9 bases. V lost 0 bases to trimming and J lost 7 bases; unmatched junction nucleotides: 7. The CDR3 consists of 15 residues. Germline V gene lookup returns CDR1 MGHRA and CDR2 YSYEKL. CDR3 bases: TGCGCCAGCAGCCAAGAGATGACAGGGGGACGGGAGCAGTACTTC. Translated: CASSQEMTGGREQYF.

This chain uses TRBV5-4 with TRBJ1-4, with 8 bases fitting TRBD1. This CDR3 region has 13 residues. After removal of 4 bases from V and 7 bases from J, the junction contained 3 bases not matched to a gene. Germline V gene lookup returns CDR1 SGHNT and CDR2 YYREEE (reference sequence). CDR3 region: CASSDRGREKLFF. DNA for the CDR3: TGTGCCAGCAGCGACAGGGGTCGTGAAAAACTGTTTTTT.

The CDR3: CASSPPGGGSYEQYV. CDR3 DNA: TGTGCCAGCAGCCCCCCCGGGGGGGGGTCCTACGAGCAGTACGTC. The V gene is TRBV28, the J gene TRBJ2-7, with TRBD2 matching over 8 bases. Per germline, CDR1 MDHEN and CDR2 SYDVKM. V lost 6 bases and J lost 1; bases outside the gene matches: 8. The CDR3 totals 15 residues.

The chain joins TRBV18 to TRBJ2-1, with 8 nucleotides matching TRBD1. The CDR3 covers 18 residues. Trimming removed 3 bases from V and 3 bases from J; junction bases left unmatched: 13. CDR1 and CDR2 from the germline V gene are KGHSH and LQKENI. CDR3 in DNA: TGTGCCAGCTCACCGGGCCCGGCAGGGGGCCCAAACTACAATGAGCAGTTCTTC. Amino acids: CASSPGPAGGPNYNEQFF. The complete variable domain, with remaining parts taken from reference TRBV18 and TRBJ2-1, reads NAGVMQNPRHLVRRRGQEARLRCSPMKGHSHVYWYRQLPEEGLKFMVYLQKENIIDESGMPKERFSAEFPKEGPSILRIQQVVRGDSAAYFCASSPGPAGGPNYNEQFFGPGTRLTVL.

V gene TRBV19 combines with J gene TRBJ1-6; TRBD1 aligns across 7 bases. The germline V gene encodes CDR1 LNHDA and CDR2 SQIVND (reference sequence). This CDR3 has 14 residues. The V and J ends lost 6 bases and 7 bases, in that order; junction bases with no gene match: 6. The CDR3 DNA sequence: TGTGCCAGTAGCCCAACAGGGGCGAATTCACCCCTCCACTTT. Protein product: CASSPTGANSPLHF.

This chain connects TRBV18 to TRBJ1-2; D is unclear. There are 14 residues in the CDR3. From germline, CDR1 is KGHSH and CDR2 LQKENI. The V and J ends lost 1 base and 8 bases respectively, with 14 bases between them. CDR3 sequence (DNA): TGTGCCAGCTCACCACGTAGCGAGTTGCAGGGCTACACCTTC. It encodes CASSPRSELQGYTF.

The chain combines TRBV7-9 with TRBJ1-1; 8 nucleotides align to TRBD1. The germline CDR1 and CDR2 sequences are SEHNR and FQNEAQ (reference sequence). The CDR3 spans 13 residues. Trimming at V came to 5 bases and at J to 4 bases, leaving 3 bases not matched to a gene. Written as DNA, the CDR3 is TGTGCCAGCAGCCCGGACAGGGTCACTGAAGCTTTCTTT. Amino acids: CASSPDRVTEAFF.

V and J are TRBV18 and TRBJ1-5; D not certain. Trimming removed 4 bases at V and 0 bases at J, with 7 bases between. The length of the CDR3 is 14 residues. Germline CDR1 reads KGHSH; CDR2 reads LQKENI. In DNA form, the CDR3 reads TGTGCCAGCTCACTAAGCACTAGCAATCAGCCCCAGCATTTT. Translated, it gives CASSLSTSNQPQHF.

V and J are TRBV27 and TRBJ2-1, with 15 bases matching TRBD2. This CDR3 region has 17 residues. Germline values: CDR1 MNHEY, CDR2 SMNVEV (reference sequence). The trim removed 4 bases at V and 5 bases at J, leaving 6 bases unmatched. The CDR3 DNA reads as TGTGCCAGCAGTTCCGGACTAGCGGGGGGGAGTCACAATGAGCAGTTCTTC. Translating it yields CASSSGLAGGSHNEQFF.

The CDR3 region is CASSPPGQGISSYNSPLHF. The CDR3 region has the DNA TGTGCCAGCAGTCCACCGGGACAGGGGATTAGCTCCTATAATTCACCCCTCCACTTT. The chain links TRBV11-3 to TRBJ1-6, with 10 bases fitting TRBD1. Per the germline V gene, CDR1 is SGHNT and CDR2 is YENEEA. The CDR3 loop spans 19 amino acids. The trim removed 6 bases at V and 0 bases at J, leaving 11 bases unmatched.

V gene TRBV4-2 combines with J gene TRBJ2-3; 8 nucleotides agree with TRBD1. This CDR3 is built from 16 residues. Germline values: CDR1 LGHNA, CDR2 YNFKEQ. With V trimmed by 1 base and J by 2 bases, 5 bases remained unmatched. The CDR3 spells CASSQVRTGNTDTQYF. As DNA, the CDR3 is TGTGCCAGCAGCCAAGTTCGGACAGGGAACACAGATACGCAGTATTTT.

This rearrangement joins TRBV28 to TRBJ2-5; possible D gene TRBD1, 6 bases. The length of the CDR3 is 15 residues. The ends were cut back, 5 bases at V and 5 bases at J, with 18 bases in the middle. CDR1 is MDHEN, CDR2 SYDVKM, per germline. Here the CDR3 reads CASSPPRGLVETQYF. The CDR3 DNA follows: TGTGCCAGCAGTCCCCCTAGGGGGTTGGTCGAGACCCAGTACTTC. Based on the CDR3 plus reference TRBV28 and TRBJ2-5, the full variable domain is DVKVTQSSRYLVKRTGEKVFLECVQDMDHENMFWYRQDPGLGLRLIYFSYDVKMKEKGDIPEGYSVSREKKERFSLILESASTNQTSMYLCASSPPRGLVETQYFGPGTRLLVL.

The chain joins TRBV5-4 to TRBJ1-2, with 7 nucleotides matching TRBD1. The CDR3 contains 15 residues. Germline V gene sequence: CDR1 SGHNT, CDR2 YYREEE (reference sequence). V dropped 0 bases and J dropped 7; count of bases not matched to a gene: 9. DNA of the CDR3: TGTGCCAGCAGCTTGGATCCCCAGGGGGTAGGTGGCTACACCTTC. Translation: CASSLDPQGVGGYTF.

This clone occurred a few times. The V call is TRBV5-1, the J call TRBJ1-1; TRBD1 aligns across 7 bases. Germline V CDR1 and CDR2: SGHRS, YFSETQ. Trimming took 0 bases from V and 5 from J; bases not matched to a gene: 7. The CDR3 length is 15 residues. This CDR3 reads CASSLVGRGRTEAFF. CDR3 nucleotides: TGCGCCAGCAGCTTGGTCGGCAGGGGGAGGACTGAAGCTTTCTTT.

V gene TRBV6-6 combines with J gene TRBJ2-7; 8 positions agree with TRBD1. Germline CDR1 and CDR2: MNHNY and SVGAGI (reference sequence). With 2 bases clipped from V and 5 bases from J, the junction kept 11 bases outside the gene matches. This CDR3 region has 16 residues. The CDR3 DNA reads TGTGCCAGCAGTTACAACCCTGGACAGGGAAGGGACGAGCAGTACTTC. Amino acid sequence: CASSYNPGQGRDEQYF.

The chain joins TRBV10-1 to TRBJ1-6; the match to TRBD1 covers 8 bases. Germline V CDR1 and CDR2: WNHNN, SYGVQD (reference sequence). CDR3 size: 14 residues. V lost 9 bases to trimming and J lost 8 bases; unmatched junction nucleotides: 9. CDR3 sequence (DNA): TGCGCCAGAAAACCGGGACAGGCCTATTCACCCCTCCACTTT. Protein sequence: CARKPGQAYSPLHF.

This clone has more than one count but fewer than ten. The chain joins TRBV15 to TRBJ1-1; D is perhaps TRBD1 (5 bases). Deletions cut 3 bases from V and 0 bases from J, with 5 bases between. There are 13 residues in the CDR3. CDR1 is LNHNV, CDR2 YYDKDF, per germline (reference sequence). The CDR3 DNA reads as TGTGCCACCAGCAGGGGGCTGAACACTGAAGCTTTCTTT. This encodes CATSRGLNTEAFF.

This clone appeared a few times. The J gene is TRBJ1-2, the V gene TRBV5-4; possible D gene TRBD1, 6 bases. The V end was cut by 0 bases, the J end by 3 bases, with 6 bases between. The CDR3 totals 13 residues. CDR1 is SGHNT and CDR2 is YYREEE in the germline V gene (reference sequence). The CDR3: CASSLGQDYGYTF. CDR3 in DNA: TGTGCCAGCAGCTTGGGACAGGACTATGGCTACACCTTC.

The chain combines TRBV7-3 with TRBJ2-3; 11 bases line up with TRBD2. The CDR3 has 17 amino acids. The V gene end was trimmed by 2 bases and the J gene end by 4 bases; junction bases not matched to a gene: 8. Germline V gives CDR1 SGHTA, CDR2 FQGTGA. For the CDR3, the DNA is TGTGCCAGCAGCTTACCCCGTGGACTAGCGGGCGCAGATACGCAGTATTTT. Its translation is CASSLPRGLAGADTQYF.

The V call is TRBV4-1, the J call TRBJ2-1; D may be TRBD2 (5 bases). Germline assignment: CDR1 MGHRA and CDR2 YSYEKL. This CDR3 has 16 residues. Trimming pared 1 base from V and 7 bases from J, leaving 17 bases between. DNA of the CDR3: TGCGCCAGCAGCCAAGTTCGGGGAAGTCTAGGGAATGAGCAGTTCTTC. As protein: CASSQVRGSLGNEQFF.